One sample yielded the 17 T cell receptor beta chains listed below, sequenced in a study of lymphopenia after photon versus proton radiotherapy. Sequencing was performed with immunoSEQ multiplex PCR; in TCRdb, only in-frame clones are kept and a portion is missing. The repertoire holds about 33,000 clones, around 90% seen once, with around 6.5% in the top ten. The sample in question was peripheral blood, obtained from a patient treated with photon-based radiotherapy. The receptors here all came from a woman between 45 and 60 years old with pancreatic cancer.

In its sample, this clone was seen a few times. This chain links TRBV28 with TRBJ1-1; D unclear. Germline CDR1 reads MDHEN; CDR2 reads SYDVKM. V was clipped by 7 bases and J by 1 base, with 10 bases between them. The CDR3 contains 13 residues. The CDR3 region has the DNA TGTGCCAGCACGGAGCGGGGGAACACTGAAGCTTTCTTT. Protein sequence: CASTERGNTEAFF.

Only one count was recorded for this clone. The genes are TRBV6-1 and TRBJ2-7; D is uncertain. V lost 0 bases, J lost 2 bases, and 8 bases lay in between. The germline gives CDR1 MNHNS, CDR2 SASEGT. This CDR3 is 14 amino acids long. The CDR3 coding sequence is TGTGCCAGCAGTGAAGCGCAATTCGCCTACGAGCAGTACTTC. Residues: CASSEAQFAYEQYF.

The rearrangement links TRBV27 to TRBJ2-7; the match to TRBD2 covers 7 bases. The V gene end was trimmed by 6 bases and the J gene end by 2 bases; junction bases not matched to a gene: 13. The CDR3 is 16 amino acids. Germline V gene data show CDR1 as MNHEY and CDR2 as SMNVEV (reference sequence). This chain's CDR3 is CASSLLSGQGPYEQYF. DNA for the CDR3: TGTGCCAGCAGCTTACTTAGCGGGCAGGGTCCCTACGAGCAGTACTTC.

This chain's CDR3 is CASSLSQGQYEQYF. The CDR3 DNA is TGCGCCAGCAGCTTAAGCCAGGGTCAGTACGAGCAGTACTTC. The V gene is TRBV5-1, the J gene TRBJ2-7; possibly TRBD1 for D (5 bases). The CDR3 covers 14 residues. The V end lost 2 bases, the J end lost 4 bases, and 13 bases lay between the germline ends. Per the germline V gene, CDR1 is SGHRS and CDR2 is YFSETQ. Full variable domain (outside the CDR3, taken from reference TRBV5-1 and TRBJ2-7): KAGVTQTPRYLIKTRGQQVTLSCSPISGHRSVSWYQQTPGQGLQFLFEYFSETQRNKGNFPGRFSGRQFSNSRSEMNVSTLELGDSALYLCASSLSQGQYEQYFGPGTRLTVT.

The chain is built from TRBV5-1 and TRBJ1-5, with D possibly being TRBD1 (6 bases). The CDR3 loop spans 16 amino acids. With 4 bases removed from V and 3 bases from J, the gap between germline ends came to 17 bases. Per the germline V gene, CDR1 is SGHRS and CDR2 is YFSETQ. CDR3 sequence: CASSPLGRGPNQPQHF. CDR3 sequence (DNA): TGCGCCAGCAGCCCCCTGGGTCGGGGGCCCAATCAGCCCCAGCATTTT.

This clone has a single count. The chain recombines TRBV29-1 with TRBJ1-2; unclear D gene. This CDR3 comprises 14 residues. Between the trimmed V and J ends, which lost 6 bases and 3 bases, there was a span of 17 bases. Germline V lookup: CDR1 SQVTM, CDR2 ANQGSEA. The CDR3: CSVDPTPTDYGYTF. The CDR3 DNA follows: TGCAGCGTCGACCCGACACCCACGGACTATGGCTACACCTTC.

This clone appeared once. This CDR3 is CASSLDAPGGTEAFF. Here the CDR3 DNA reads TGTGCCAGCAGCTTAGATGCACCAGGGGGCACTGAAGCTTTCTTT. The chain couples TRBV11-2 to TRBJ1-1, with TRBD1 matching 7 bases. Germline lookup yields CDR1 SGHAT and CDR2 FQNNGV. Trimming at V came to 0 bases and at J to 4 bases, leaving 5 bases not matched to a gene. The CDR3 covers 15 residues.

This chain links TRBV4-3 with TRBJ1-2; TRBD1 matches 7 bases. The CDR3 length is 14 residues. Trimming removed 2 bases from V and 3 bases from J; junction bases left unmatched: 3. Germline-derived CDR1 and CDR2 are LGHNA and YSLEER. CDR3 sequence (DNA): TGCGCCAGCAGCCAACGGGACAGCTACTATGGCTACACCTTC. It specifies CASSQRDSYYGYTF.

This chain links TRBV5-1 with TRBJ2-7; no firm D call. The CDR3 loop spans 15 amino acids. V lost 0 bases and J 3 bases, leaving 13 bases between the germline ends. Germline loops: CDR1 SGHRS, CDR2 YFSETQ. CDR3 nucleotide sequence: TGCGCCAGCAGCTTGGAAGCCGATTTGAGCTACGAGCAGTACTTC. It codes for CASSLEADLSYEQYF.

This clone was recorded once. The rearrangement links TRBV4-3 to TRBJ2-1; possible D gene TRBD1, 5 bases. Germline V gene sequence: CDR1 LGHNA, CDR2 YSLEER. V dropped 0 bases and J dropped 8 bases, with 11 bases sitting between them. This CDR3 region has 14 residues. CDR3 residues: CASSQDLGADEQFF. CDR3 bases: TGCGCCAGCAGCCAAGATCTAGGGGCAGATGAGCAGTTCTTC.

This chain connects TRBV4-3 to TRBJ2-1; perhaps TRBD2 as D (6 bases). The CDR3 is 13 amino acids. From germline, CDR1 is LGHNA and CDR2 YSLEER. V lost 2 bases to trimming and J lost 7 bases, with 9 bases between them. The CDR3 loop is CASSQRGGNEQFF. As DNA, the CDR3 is TGCGCCAGCAGCCAACGAGGAGGGAATGAGCAGTTCTTC.

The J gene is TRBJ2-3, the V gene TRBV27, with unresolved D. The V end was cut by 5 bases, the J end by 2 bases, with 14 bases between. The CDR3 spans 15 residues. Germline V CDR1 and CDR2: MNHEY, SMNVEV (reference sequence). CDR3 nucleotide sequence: TGTGCCAGCAGTCCCGCAGTGCCATCCACAGATACGCAGTATTTT. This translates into CASSPAVPSTDTQYF.

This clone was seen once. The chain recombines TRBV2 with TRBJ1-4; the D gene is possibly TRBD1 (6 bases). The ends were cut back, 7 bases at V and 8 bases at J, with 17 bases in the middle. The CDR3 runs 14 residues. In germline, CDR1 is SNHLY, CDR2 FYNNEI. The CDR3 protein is CASKLRGFGEKLFF. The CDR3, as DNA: TGTGCCAGCAAACTCAGGGGCTTTGGGGAAAAACTGTTTTTT.

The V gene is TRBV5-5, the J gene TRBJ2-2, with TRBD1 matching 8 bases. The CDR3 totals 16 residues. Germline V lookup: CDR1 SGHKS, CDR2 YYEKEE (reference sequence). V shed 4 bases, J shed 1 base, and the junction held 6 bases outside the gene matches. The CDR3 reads CASSQEGTGNTGELFF. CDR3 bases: TGTGCCAGCAGCCAAGAGGGGACAGGGAACACCGGGGAGCTGTTTTTT. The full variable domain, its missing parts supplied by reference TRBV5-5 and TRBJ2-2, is DAGVTQSPTHLIKTRGQQVTLRCSPISGHKSVSWYQQVLGQGPQFIFQYYEKEERGRGNFPDRFSARQFPNYSSELNVNALLLGDSALYLCASSQEGTGNTGELFFGEGSRLTVL.

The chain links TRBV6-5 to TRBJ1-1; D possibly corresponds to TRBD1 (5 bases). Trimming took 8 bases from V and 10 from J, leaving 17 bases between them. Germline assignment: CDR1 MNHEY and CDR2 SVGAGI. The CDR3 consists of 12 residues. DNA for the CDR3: TGTGCCAGCGGGCCTAGCCCGAGGGGAGCTTTCTTT. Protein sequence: CASGPSPRGAFF.

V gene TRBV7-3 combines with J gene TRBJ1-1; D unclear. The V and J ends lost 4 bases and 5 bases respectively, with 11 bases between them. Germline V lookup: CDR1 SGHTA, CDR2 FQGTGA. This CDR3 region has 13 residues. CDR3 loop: CASSSYMGTEAFF. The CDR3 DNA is TGTGCCAGCAGCTCGTACATGGGGACTGAAGCTTTCTTT.

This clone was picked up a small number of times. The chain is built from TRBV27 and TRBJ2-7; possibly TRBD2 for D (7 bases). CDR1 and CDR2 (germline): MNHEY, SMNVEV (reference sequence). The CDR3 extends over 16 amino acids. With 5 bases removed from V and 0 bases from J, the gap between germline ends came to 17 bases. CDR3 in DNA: TGTGCCAGCAGTAGGGGGGAGGGGTCATACTCCTACGAGCAGTACTTC. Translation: CASSRGEGSYSYEQYF.